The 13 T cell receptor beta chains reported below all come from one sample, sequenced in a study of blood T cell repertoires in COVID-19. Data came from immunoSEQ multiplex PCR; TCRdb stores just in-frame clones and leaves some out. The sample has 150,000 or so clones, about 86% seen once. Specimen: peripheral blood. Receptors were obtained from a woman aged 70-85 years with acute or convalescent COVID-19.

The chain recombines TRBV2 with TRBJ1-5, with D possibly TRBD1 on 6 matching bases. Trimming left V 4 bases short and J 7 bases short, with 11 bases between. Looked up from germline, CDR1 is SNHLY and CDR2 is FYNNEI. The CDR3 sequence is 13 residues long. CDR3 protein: CASSAAGVQPQHF. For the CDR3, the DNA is TGTGCCAGCAGTGCCGCAGGGGTGCAGCCCCAGCATTTT. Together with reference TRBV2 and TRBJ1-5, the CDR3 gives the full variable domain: EPEVTQTPSHQVTQMGQEVILRCVPISNHLYFYWYRQILGQKVEFLVSFYNNEISEKSEIFDDQFSVERPDGSNFTLKIRSTKLEDSAMYFCASSAAGVQPQHFGDGTRLSIL.

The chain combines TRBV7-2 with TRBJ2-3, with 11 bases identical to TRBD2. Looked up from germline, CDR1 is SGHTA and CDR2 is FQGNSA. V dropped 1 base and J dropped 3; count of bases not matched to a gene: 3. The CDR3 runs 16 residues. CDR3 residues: CASSLVASGRTDTQYF. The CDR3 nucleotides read TGTGCCAGCAGCTTAGTGGCTAGCGGGAGGACAGATACGCAGTATTTT.

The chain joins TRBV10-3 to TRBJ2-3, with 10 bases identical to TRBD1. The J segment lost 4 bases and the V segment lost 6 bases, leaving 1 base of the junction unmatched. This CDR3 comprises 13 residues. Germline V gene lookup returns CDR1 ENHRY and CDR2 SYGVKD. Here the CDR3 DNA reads TGTGCCATCAGGACAGGGGGCGCAGATACGCAGTATTTT. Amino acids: CAIRTGGADTQYF.

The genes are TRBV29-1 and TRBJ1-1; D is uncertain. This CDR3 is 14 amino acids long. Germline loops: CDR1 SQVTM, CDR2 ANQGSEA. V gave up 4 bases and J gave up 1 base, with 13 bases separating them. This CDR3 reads CSVGPGSTNTEAFF. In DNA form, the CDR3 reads TGCAGCGTTGGCCCGGGGTCAACGAACACTGAAGCTTTCTTT. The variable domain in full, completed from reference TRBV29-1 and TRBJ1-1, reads SAVISQKPSRDICQRGTSLTIQCQVDSQVTMMFWYRQQPGQSLTLIATANQGSEATYESGFVIDKFPISRPNLTFSTLTVSNMSPEDSSIYLCSVGPGSTNTEAFFGQGTRLTVV.

CDR3 in amino acids: CASSHPLVAGGDEQFF. The CDR3 DNA reads as TGTGCCAGCAGCCATCCGTTGGTAGCGGGAGGAGATGAGCAGTTCTTC. This rearrangement joins TRBV14 to TRBJ2-1, with 10 nucleotides matching TRBD2. There are 16 residues in the CDR3. In germline, CDR1 is SGHDN, CDR2 FVKESK. After removal of 3 bases from V and 8 bases from J, the junction contained 10 bases not matched to a gene.

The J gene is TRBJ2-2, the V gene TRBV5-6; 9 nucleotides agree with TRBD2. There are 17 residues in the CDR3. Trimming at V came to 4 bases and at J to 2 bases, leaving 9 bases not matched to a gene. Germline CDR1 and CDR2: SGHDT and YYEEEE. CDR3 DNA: TGTGCCAGCAGCCCGAGAAGCGGGGGGAAAAACACCGGGGAGCTGTTTTTT. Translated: CASSPRSGGKNTGELFF. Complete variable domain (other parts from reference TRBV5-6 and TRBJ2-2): DAGVTQSPTHLIKTRGQQVTLRCSPKSGHDTVSWYQQALGQGPQFIFQYYEEEERQRGNFPDRFSGHQFPNYSSELNVNALLLGDSALYLCASSPRSGGKNTGELFFGEGSRLTVL.

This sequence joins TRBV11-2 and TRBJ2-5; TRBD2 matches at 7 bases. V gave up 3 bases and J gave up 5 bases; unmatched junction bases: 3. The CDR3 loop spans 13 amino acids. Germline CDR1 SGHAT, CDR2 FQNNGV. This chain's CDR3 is CASSLGGAETQYF. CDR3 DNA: TGTGCCAGCAGCTTGGGAGGGGCGGAGACCCAGTACTTC.

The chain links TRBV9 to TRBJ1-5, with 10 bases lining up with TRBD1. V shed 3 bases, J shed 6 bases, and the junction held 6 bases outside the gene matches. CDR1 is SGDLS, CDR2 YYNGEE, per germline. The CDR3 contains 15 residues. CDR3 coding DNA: TGTGCCAGCAGCGCGCGGGGGGACAGGGGTCAGCCCCAGCATTTT. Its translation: CASSARGDRGQPQHF. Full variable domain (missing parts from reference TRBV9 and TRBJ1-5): DSGVTQTPKHLITATGQRVTLRCSPRSGDLSVYWYQQSLDQGLQFLIQYYNGEERAKGNILERFSAQQFPDLHSELNLSSLELGDSALYFCASSARGDRGQPQHFGDGTRLSIL.

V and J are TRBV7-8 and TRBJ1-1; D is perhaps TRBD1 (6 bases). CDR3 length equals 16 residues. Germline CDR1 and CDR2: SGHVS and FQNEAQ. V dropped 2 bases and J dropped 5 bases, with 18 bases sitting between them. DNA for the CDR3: TGTGCCAGCAGCTTAAAGTACGGGACAATTGGAACTGAAGCTTTCTTT. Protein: CASSLKYGTIGTEAFF.

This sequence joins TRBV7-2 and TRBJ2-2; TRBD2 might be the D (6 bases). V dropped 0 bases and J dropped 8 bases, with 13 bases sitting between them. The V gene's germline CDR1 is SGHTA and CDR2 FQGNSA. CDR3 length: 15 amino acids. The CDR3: CASSLALSAGGELFF. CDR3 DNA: TGTGCCAGCAGCTTAGCGCTGAGCGCGGGGGGGGAGCTGTTTTTT.

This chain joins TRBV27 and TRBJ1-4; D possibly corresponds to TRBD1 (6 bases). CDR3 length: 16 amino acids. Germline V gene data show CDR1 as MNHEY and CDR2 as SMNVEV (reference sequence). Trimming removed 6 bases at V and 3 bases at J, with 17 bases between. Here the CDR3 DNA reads TGTGCCAGCAGAAAAATCGGGGGGGCGGCTAATGAAAAACTGTTTTTT. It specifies CASRKIGGAANEKLFF.

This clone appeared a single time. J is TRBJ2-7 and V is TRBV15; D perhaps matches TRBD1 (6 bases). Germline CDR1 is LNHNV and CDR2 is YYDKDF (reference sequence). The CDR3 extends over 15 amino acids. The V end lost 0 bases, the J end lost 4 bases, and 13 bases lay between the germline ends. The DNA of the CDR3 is TGTGCCACCAGCAGAGATAACAGGGTTCGGTACGAGCAGTACTTC. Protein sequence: CATSRDNRVRYEQYF.

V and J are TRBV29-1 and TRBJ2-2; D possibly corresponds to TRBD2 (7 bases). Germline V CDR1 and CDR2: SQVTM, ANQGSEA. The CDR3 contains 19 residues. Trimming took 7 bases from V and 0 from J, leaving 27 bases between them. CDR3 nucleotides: TGCAGCGCCACGGGTGCCCGGGGGGCCTCCCCCGCGAACACCGGGGAGCTGTTTTTT. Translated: CSATGARGASPANTGELFF.